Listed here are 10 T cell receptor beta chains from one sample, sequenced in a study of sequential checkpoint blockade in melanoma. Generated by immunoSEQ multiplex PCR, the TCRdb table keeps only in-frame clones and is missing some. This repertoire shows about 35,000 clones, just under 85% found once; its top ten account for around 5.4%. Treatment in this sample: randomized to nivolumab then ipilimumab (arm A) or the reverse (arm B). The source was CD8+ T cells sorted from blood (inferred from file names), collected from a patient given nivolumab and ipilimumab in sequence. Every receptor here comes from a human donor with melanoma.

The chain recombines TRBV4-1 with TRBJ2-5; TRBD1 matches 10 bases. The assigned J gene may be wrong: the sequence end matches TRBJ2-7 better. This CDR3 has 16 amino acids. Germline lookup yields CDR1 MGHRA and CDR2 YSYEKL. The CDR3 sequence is CASSQEPGTGVDEQYF. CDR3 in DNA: TGCGCCAGCAGCCAAGAACCCGGGACAGGGGTCGACGAGCAGTACTTC.

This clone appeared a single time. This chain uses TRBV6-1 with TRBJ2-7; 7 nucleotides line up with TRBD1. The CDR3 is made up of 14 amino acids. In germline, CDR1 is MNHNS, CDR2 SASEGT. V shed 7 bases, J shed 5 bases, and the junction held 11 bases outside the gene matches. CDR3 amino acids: CASNLTGHGNEQYF. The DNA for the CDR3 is TGTGCCAGCAACCTGACAGGGCATGGCAACGAGCAGTACTTC.

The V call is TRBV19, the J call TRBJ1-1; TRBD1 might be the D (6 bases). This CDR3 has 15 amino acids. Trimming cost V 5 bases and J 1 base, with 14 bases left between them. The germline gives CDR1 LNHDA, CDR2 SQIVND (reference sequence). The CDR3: CASSPLDSPNTEAFF. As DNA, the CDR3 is TGTGCCAGTAGTCCTCTGGACAGTCCGAACACTGAAGCTTTCTTT. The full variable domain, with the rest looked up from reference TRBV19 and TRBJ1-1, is DGGITQSPKYLFRKEGQNVTLSCEQNLNHDAMYWYRQDPGQGLRLIYYSQIVNDFQKGDIAEGYSVSREKKESFPLTVTSAQKNPTAFYLCASSPLDSPNTEAFFGQGTRLTVV.

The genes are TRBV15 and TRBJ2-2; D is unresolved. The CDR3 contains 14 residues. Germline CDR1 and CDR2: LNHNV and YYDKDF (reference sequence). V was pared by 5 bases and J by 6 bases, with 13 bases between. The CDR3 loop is CATSAYRDPGELFF. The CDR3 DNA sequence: TGTGCCACCAGCGCATACAGAGATCCCGGGGAGCTGTTTTTT. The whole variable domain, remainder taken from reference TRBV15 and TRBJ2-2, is DAMVIQNPRYQVTQFGKPVTLSCSQTLNHNVMYWYQQKSSQAPKLLFHYYDKDFNNEADTPDNFQSRRPNTSFCFLDIRSPGLGDTAMYLCATSAYRDPGELFFGEGSRLTVL.

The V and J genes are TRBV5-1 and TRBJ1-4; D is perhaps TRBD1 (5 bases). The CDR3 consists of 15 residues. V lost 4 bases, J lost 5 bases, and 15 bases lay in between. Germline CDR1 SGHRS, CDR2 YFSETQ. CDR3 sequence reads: CASSLSGDGNEKLFF. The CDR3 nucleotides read TGCGCCAGCAGCCTCTCGGGGGATGGGAATGAAAAACTGTTTTTT.

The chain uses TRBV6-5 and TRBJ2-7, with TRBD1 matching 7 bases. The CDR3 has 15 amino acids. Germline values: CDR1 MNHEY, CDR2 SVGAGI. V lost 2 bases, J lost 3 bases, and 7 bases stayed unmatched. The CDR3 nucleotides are TGTGCCAGCAGTTACGGGCCAGGGGGTTACTACGAGCAGTACTTC. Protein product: CASSYGPGGYYEQYF.

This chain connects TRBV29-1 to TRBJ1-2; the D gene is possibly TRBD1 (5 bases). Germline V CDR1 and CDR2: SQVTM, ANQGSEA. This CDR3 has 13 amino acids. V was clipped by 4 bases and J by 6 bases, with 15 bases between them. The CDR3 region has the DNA TGCAGCGTTGGTAAGGGGACTGACCATGGCTACACCTTC. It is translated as CSVGKGTDHGYTF.

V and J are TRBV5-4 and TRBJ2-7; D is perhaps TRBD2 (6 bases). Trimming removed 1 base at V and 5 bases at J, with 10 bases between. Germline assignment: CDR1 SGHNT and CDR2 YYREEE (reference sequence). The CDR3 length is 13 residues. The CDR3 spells CASSLPPSDEQYF. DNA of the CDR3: TGTGCCAGCAGCTTGCCCCCTAGCGACGAGCAGTACTTC. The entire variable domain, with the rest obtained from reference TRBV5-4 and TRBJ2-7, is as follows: ETGVTQSPTHLIKTRGQQVTLRCSSQSGHNTVSWYQQALGQGPQFIFQYYREEENGRGNFPPRFSGLQFPNYSSELNVNALELDDSALYLCASSLPPSDEQYFGPGTRLTVT.

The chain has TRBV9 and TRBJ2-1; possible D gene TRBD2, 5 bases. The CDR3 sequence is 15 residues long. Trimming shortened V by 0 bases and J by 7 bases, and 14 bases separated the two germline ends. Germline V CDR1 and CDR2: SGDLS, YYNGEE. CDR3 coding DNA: TGTGCCAGCAGCGTAGGGGCTAGCAGCTTAAATGAGCAGTTCTTC. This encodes CASSVGASSLNEQFF.

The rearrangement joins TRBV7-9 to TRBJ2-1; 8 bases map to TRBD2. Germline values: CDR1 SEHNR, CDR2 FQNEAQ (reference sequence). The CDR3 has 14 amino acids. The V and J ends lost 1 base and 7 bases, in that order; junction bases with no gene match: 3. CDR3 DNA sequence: TGTGCCAGCAGCTTAGAGGGGACTAGGAATGAGCAGTTCTTC. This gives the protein CASSLEGTRNEQFF. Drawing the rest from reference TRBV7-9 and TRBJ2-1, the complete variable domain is DTGVSQNPRHKITKRGQNVTFRCDPISEHNRLYWYRQTLGQGPEFLTYFQNEAQLEKSRLLSDRFSAERPKGSFSTLEIQRTEQGDSAMYLCASSLEGTRNEQFFGPGTRLTVL.